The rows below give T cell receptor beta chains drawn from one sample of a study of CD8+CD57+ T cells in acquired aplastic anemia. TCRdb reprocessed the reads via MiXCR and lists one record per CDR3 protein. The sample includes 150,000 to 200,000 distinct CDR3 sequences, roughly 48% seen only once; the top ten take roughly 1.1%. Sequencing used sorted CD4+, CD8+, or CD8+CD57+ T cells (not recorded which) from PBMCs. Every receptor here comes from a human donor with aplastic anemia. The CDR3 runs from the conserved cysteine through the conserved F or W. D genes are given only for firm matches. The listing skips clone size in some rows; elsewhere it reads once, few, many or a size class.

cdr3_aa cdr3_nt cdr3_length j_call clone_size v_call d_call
CASSPYDEAGNTIYF TGTGCCAGCTCCCCGTACGACGAAGCTGGAAACACCATATATTTT 15 TRBJ1-3 few TRBV18 .
CASSLAGLAGFYEQYF TGTGCCAGCAGCTTAGCGGGACTAGCGGGGTTCTACGAGCAGTACTTC 16 TRBJ2-7 . TRBV7-2 TRBD2
CSARSGPSTDTQYF TGCAGTGCTAGGTCAGGGCCGAGCACAGATACGCAGTATTTT 14 TRBJ2-3 once TRBV20-1 .
CASPRGYEQYF TGTGCCAGTCCCAGGGGTTACGAGCAGTACTTC 11 TRBJ2-7 . TRBV2 .
CSARGGTVGTEAFF TGCAGTGCTAGAGGAGGGACGGTGGGGACTGAAGCTTTCTTT 14 TRBJ1-1 . TRBV20-1 .
CASSQWDGPREAFF TGTGCCAGCAGCCAGTGGGACGGCCCACGTGAAGCTTTCTTT 14 TRBJ1-1 . TRBV3-1 .
CASSIGMNTEAFF TGTGCCAGCAGCATCGGGATGAACACTGAAGCTTTCTTT 13 TRBJ1-1 . TRBV7-9 .
CASSLGTVPLHF TGTGCCAGCAGCTTAGGTACGGTCCCCCTCCACTTT 12 TRBJ1-6 . TRBV7-2 .
CASSFTGVSYEQYF TGTGCCAGCAGCTTCACAGGGGTCTCCTACGAGCAGTACTTC 14 TRBJ2-7 many TRBV7-9 TRBD1
CAISESDTYGYTF TGTGCCATCAGTGAGTCGGACACGTATGGCTACACCTTC 13 TRBJ1-2 few TRBV10-3 .
CARTPDRGPSTDTQYF TGTGCCAGAACCCCGGACAGGGGACCTAGCACAGATACGCAGTATTTT 16 TRBJ2-3 many TRBV2 TRBD1
CASSYSGASTDTQYF TGTGCCAGCAGCTACAGCGGGGCTAGCACAGATACGCAGTATTTT 15 TRBJ2-3 . TRBV7-3 TRBD2
CASSEFPYEQYF TGCGCCAGCAGCGAGTTCCCCTACGAGCAGTACTTC 12 TRBJ2-7 many TRBV10-2 .
CASSPGQHAYEQYF TGTGCCAGCAGCCCGGGACAGCATGCCTACGAGCAGTACTTC 14 TRBJ2-7 . TRBV2 TRBD1
CSIRTSYYEQYF TGCAGCATCCGAACTTCCTACTACGAGCAGTACTTC 12 TRBJ2-7 many TRBV29-1 .
CASSTGTGFEQYF TGTGCCAGTAGTACCGGGACAGGGTTCGAGCAGTACTTC 13 TRBJ2-7 once TRBV19 TRBD1
CASSWDSSSGANVLTF TGTGCCAGCAGTTGGGACAGCTCCTCTGGGGCCAACGTCCTGACTTTC 16 TRBJ2-6 . TRBV25-1 TRBD1
CSVVTGNTEAFF TGCAGCGTTGTTACAGGGAACACTGAAGCTTTCTTT 12 TRBJ1-1 . TRBV29-1 .
CASSDVLGETQYF TGTGCCAGCAGTGACGTCCTCGGGGAGACCCAGTACTTC 13 TRBJ2-5 . TRBV2 .
CATSDGDQGIQPQHF TGTGCCACCAGTGACGGGGACCAGGGGATTCAGCCCCAGCATTTT 15 TRBJ1-5 few TRBV24-1 .
CASSATGGEVNQPQHF TGTGCCAGCAGTGCAACAGGGGGCGAGGTCAATCAGCCCCAGCATTTT 16 TRBJ1-5 many TRBV12-3/TRBV12-4 TRBD1
CASTVVTANYGYTF TGTGCCAGCACGGTGGTGACAGCAAACTATGGCTACACCTTC 14 TRBJ1-2 . TRBV2 .
CTSSPGVSRANVLTF TGTACCAGCAGCCCCGGGGTATCTAGGGCCAACGTCCTGACTTTC 15 TRBJ2-6 . TRBV7-7 .
CASSPGQGRAPLHF TGTGCCAGCAGCCCAGGACAGGGACGCGCACCCCTCCACTTT 14 TRBJ1-6 few TRBV7-6 TRBD1
CASSITYQETQYF TGTGCCAGCAGTATTACATACCAAGAGACCCAGTACTTC 13 TRBJ2-5 . TRBV2 .
CASSRGGGIDQPQHF TGTGCCAGCAGCCGGGGTGGGGGGATCGATCAGCCCCAGCATTTT 15 TRBJ1-5 many TRBV5-6 .
CASSGRTGPSQHF TGTGCCAGCAGCGGAAGGACAGGACCCTCCCAGCATTTT 13 TRBJ1-5 many TRBV3-1 TRBD1
CASSEGQGATYNSPLHF TGCGCCAGCAGTGAGGGACAGGGGGCTACCTATAATTCACCCCTCCACTTT 17 TRBJ1-6 . TRBV10-1 TRBD1
CAASGNSGGWRFYEQYF TGTGCCGCCAGTGGTAATAGCGGGGGGTGGAGGTTCTACGAGCAGTACTTC 17 TRBJ2-7 . TRBV24-1 TRBD2
CASSQEETGLAGGLGETQYF TGCGCCAGCAGCCAAGAAGAGACGGGACTAGCGGGGGGTCTTGGGGAGACCCAGTACTTC 20 TRBJ2-5 . TRBV4-1 TRBD2
CASSVGTVIGEQFF TGTGCCAGCAGCGTAGGGACAGTTATAGGTGAGCAGTTCTTC 14 TRBJ2-1 once TRBV9 .
CASSPDSRSYNEQFF TGTGCCAGCAGTCCTGACAGTCGATCCTACAATGAGCAGTTCTTC 15 TRBJ2-1 . TRBV6-1 .
CASSLDRVQAFF TGCGCCAGCAGCTTGGACAGGGTTCAAGCTTTCTTT 12 TRBJ1-1 many TRBV5-1 .
CASSLVKGQGASTGELFF TGCGCCAGCAGCTTGGTGAAGGGACAGGGGGCTAGCACCGGGGAGCTGTTTTTT 18 TRBJ2-2 few TRBV5-1 TRBD1
CASSPGGLEFF TGTGCCAGTAGCCCGGGGGGCTTGGAGTTCTTC 11 TRBJ2-1 . TRBV19 .
CSASGGDNSPLHF TGCAGTGCCTCCGGGGGAGATAATTCACCCCTCCACTTT 13 TRBJ1-6 . TRBV20-1 .
CSVEGQGTEAFF TGCAGCGTTGAGGGGCAGGGGACTGAAGCTTTCTTT 12 TRBJ1-1 . TRBV29-1 .
CASSSGQVDSPLHF TGCGCCAGCAGCTCAGGACAGGTGGATTCACCCCTCCACTTT 14 TRBJ1-6 once TRBV5-1 TRBD1
CASSRRQSTNEKLFF TGTGCCAGTAGTCGCAGACAATCAACTAATGAAAAACTGTTTTTT 15 TRBJ1-4 . TRBV25-1 .
CASSLGGTAFYEQYF TGTGCCAGCAGCTTGGGAGGGACGGCCTTCTACGAGCAGTACTTC 15 TRBJ2-7 many TRBV5-4 .
CASSYLGGSEASF TGTGCCAGCAGTTATCTGGGGGGCTCTGAAGCTTCCTTT 13 TRBJ1-1 . TRBV10-2 .
CASRGENTGELFF TGCGCCAGCAGGGGAGAGAACACCGGGGAGCTGTTTTTT 13 TRBJ2-2 many TRBV5-1 .
CGVPRRGSNSGGYTF TGCGGCGTGCCCCGGCGAGGGTCTAACAGTGGTGGCTACACCTTC 15 TRBJ1-2 . TRBV29-1 .
CASSPSGYF TGTGCCAGCAGCCCGTCAGGGTATTTT 9 TRBJ2-3 many TRBV11-2 .
CASSESMFAQETQYF TGCGCCAGCAGTGAGTCAATGTTTGCCCAAGAGACCCAGTACTTC 15 TRBJ2-5 many TRBV10-1 .
CASRATGTNTEAFF TGTGCCAGCAGAGCGACAGGGACGAACACTGAAGCTTTCTTT 14 TRBJ1-1 few TRBV25-1 TRBD1
CASKRGEETQYF TGCGCCAGCAAGCGGGGAGAGGAGACCCAGTACTTC 12 TRBJ2-5 many TRBV5-1 TRBD2
CASTPGGAYEQYF TGTGCCAGCACCCCGGGGGGGGCCTACGAGCAGTACTTC 13 TRBJ2-7 . TRBV7-9 TRBD2
CASSIGLQGDINEKLFF TGTGCCAGTAGTATAGGATTACAGGGGGACATTAATGAAAAACTGTTTTTT 17 TRBJ1-4 many TRBV19 TRBD1